These 12 T cell receptor beta chains were all obtained from the same sample, sequenced in a study of blood T cells in healthy people across ages. A J-beta primer mix and a sample-barcoded 5' primer were used in a second PCR of about 7 to 12 cycles. TCRdb analysed the 5' RACE reads with MiXCR anew, one entry per CDR3 protein. The data hold over 700,000 distinct CDR3 sequences, with roughly 50% observed a single time. The material sequenced was blood. These receptor sequences come from a man aged 80 or over in good health.

The V and J genes are TRBV27 and TRBJ2-1, with 12 bases aligning to TRBD2. In germline, CDR1 is MNHEY, CDR2 SMNVEV (reference sequence). The CDR3 covers 16 residues. V was clipped by 4 bases and J by 6 bases; unmatched bases: 7. The CDR3 DNA is TGTGCCAGCAGTTCTTGGACTAGCGGGACGGGCAATGAGCAGTTCTTC. It codes for CASSSWTSGTGNEQFF.

For the CDR3, the DNA is TGTGCCAGCAGCTGGGACAGGGCTAAGAGAGCTTTCTTT. This sequence encodes CASSWDRAKRAFF. The V and J genes are TRBV3-1 and TRBJ1-1, with TRBD1 identical over 9 bases. The length of the CDR3 is 13 residues. Germline CDR1 and CDR2: LGHDT and YNNKEL (reference sequence). V lost 5 bases and J lost 10; bases outside the gene matches: 8.

This clonotype was seen more than once but under ten times. The chain recombines TRBV25-1 with TRBJ1-4; a weak D match, TRBD1 (5 bases). Germline V gene lookup returns CDR1 MGHDK and CDR2 SYGVNS. The CDR3 has 15 residues. V was cut by 5 bases and J by 0 bases, with 10 bases left in between. The CDR3 region is CASSRTTATNEKLFF. CDR3 nucleotides: TGTGCCAGCAGTCGGACAACGGCAACTAATGAAAAACTGTTTTTT.

The chain couples TRBV20-1 to TRBJ2-5; TRBD2 might be the D (7 bases). Looked up from germline, CDR1 is DFQATT and CDR2 is SNEGSKA (reference sequence). The CDR3 spans 16 residues. Trimming left V 6 bases short and J 2 bases short, with 22 bases between. This CDR3 reads CSALVGAGVGQETQYF. The CDR3 coding sequence is TGCAGTGCCCTGGTGGGGGCGGGAGTGGGTCAAGAGACCCAGTACTTC.

This sequence joins TRBV29-1 and TRBJ2-7, with D possibly TRBD2 on 5 matching bases. From germline, CDR1 is SQVTM and CDR2 ANQGSEA. The CDR3 runs to 13 residues. This CDR3 reads CSVSETKSYEQYF. CDR3 DNA sequence: TGCAGTGTCTCAGAGACTAAGTCCTACGAGCAGTACTTC.

This clonotype was recorded a few times. V is TRBV3-1 and J is TRBJ2-7, with TRBD2 identical over 9 bases. The CDR3 has 14 amino acids. From germline, CDR1 is LGHDT and CDR2 YNNKEL (reference sequence). V lost 4 bases, J lost 6 bases, and 7 bases stayed unmatched. Here the CDR3 DNA reads TGTGCCAGCAGCCCACCGGGACTAGCCTTCGAGCAGTACTTC. Its protein is CASSPPGLAFEQYF.

The chain links TRBV28 to TRBJ2-7; TRBD2 agrees at 15 bases. J lost 11 bases, V lost 6 bases, and 8 bases had no gene match. The CDR3 totals 14 residues. In germline, CDR1 is MDHEN, CDR2 SYDVKM. The CDR3 spells CASRPGLAGGREYF. The CDR3 DNA follows: TGTGCCAGCAGACCGGGACTAGCGGGAGGACGCGAGTACTTC.

This chain connects TRBV3-1 to TRBJ2-1; weak D call: TRBD2 (5 bases). Germline V gene lookup returns CDR1 LGHDT and CDR2 YNNKEL (reference sequence). Trimming took 4 bases from V and 12 from J, leaving 16 bases between them. The CDR3 sequence is 13 residues long. The CDR3 DNA reads TGTGCCAGCAGCCCCCGTCCCCCCGAGGGGCAGTTCTTC. It yields the protein CASSPRPPEGQFF.

The V call is TRBV28, the J call TRBJ2-3, with D possibly TRBD2 on 6 matching bases. The V gene lost 5 bases and the J gene lost 0 bases, with 9 bases spanning the gap. Per the germline V gene, CDR1 is MDHEN and CDR2 is SYDVKM. CDR3 size: 14 residues. CDR3 nucleotides: TGTGCCAGCAGTAGACTAGTTAGCACAGATACGCAGTATTTT. Protein product: CASSRLVSTDTQYF.

The chain carries TRBV10-2 and TRBJ2-1, with TRBD2 as a possible D gene (5 bases). The CDR3 extends over 13 amino acids. V was shortened by 8 bases and J by 9 bases, with 17 bases between the two germline ends. CDR1 WSHSY and CDR2 SAAADI come from the germline V gene. For the CDR3, the DNA is TGCGCCAGCTCCCGCCTAGCCCTCGGTGAGCAGTTCTTC. Encoded protein: CASSRLALGEQFF.

This clonotype was detected only a few times. CDR3 nucleotides: TGTGCCAGCACCGGGACAGTCTATGGCTACACCTTC. Translated, it gives CASTGTVYGYTF. V usage is TRBV6-1 and J usage is TRBJ1-2; 7 nucleotides line up with TRBD1. J was trimmed by 4 bases and V by 7 bases; bases with no gene match: 3. This CDR3 contains 12 residues. Looked up from germline, CDR1 is MNHNS and CDR2 is SASEGT.

This clonotype was observed a single time. The DNA for the CDR3 is TGTGCCAGCAGGGCGGCCAGGACCAGTGTCTATGGCTACACCTTC. Residues: CASRAARTSVYGYTF. The rearrangement uses TRBV6-2 or TRBV6-3 and TRBJ1-2; D gene uncertain. CDR3 length equals 15 residues. Trimming removed 6 bases at V and 4 bases at J, with 18 bases between. Germline V gene data show CDR1 as MNHEY and CDR2 as SVGEGT.